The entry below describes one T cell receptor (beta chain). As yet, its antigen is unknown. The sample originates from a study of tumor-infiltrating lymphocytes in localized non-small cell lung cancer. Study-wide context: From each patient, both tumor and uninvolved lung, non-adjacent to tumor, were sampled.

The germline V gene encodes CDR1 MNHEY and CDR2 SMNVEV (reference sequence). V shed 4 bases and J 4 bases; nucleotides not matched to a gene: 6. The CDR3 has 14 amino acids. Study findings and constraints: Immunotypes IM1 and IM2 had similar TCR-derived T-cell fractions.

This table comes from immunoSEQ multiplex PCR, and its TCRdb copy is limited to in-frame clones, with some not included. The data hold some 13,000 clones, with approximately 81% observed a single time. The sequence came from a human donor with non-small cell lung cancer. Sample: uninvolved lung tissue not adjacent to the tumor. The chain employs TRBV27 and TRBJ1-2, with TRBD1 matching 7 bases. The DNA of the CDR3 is TGTGCCAGCAGTTCCCGAGGGGGCGGCTATGGCTACACCTTC. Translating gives CASSSRGGGYGYTF.